Following are 27 T cell receptor beta chains from one sample sequenced in a study of blood T cell repertoires in COVID-19. Sequenced by immunoSEQ multiplex PCR; TCRdb stores in-frame clones only, minus some. The sample has 20,000 to 25,000 clones, 60% to 85% seen once. Sample: peripheral blood. These receptors were taken from a man in his fifties or sixties with active COVID-19.

The chain couples TRBV6-2 or TRBV6-3 to TRBJ2-2; D not certain. With 5 bases removed from V and 8 bases from J, the gap between germline ends came to 6 bases. This CDR3 region has 11 residues. The germline V gene has CDR1 MNHEY and CDR2 SVGEGT. CDR3 region: CASSPLGELFF. In DNA form, the CDR3 reads TGTGCCAGCAGTCCCCTGGGGGAGCTGTTTTTT.

The V call is TRBV5-1, the J call TRBJ1-6; TRBD1 might be the D (6 bases). Germline loops: CDR1 SGHRS, CDR2 YFSETQ. Trimming cost V 4 bases and J 7 bases, with 9 bases left between them. This CDR3 is 13 amino acids long. CDR3 in amino acids: CASSQGQNSPLHF. The CDR3 DNA reads TGCGCCAGCAGCCAAGGACAGAATTCACCCCTCCACTTT.

This clone was counted once. J is TRBJ2-7 and V is TRBV7-9, with 8 bases identical to TRBD2. CDR3 length: 16 residues. Germline V gene lookup returns CDR1 SEHNR and CDR2 FQNEAQ (reference sequence). After removal of 5 bases from V and 0 bases from J, the junction contained 9 bases not matched to a gene. The CDR3 coding sequence is TGTGCCAGCAGCCCTCAGGGGCGGGAGGACTCCTACGAGCAGTACTTC. Translation gives CASSPQGREDSYEQYF.

V and J are TRBV30 and TRBJ1-5; 7 bases align to TRBD1. V trimming: 4 bases; J trimming: 4 bases; junction bases outside the gene matches: 7. CDR1 and CDR2 from the germline V gene are GTSNPN and SVGIG (reference sequence). This CDR3 contains 14 residues. The CDR3 bases are TGTGCCTGGACCGAGACACAGGGGAATCAGCCCCAGCATTTT. Translation: CAWTETQGNQPQHF.

This clone was detected only once. The chain uses TRBV3-1 (or the pseudogene TRBV3-2) and TRBJ2-7; D is ambiguous. The CDR3 runs 13 residues. Germline loops: CDR1 LGHDT, CDR2 YNNKEL (reference sequence). The V end was cut by 6 bases, the J end by 4 bases, with 13 bases between. The CDR3 protein is CASSTNPRYEQYF. DNA for the CDR3: TGTGCCAGCAGTACAAATCCCAGGTACGAGCAGTACTTC.

Relative to its sample, this clone is medium-sized. V is TRBV19 and J is TRBJ2-7, with 9 bases matching TRBD1. V lost 6 bases, J lost 3 bases, and 9 bases stayed unmatched. The germline gives CDR1 LNHDA, CDR2 SQIVND (reference sequence). CDR3 length equals 15 residues. Here the CDR3 DNA reads TGTGCCAGTAGCCCCGGGGGACAGGGATTCTACGAGCAGTACTTC. It encodes CASSPGGQGFYEQYF.

This clone was counted ten times or more. Within the sample, other DNA sequences also encode this same CDR3. This chain uses TRBV12-3 or TRBV12-4 with TRBJ1-2; 7 positions match TRBD1. This CDR3 has 13 amino acids. The junction had 4 bases not matched to a gene; V was cut back by 4 bases and J by 5 bases. DNA for the CDR3: TGTGCCAGCAGTTCCTCGACAGGGTATGGCTACACCTTC. It yields the protein CASSSSTGYGYTF.

The gene calls are TRBV30 and TRBJ1-5; D remains ambiguous. Germline values: CDR1 GTSNPN, CDR2 SVGIG (reference sequence). The CDR3 is 13 amino acids. Trimming took 2 bases from V and 6 from J, leaving 11 bases between them. The CDR3 protein is CAWSTAPRQPQHF. As DNA, the CDR3 is TGTGCCTGGAGTACAGCTCCTCGTCAGCCCCAGCATTTT.

V is TRBV28 and J is TRBJ2-7, with TRBD1 identical over 12 bases. There are 16 residues in the CDR3. Germline loops: CDR1 MDHEN, CDR2 SYDVKM. Unmatched junction bases numbered 9, after V lost 6 bases and J lost 3 bases. The CDR3: CASRRTGTGGVYEQYF. In nucleotides, the CDR3 is TGTGCCAGCAGACGAACCGGGACAGGGGGCGTCTACGAGCAGTACTTC.

The rearrangement uses TRBV10-3 and TRBJ2-2; D not resolved. The germline V gene encodes CDR1 ENHRY and CDR2 SYGVKD. V was clipped by 8 bases and J by 0 bases, with 7 bases between them. The CDR3 loop spans 13 amino acids. CDR3 nucleotide sequence: TGTGCCATCGGGCCGACGAACACCGGGGAGCTGTTTTTT. Its translation is CAIGPTNTGELFF.

The rearrangement uses TRBV5-1 and TRBJ2-7, with D maybe TRBD2 (6 bases). The CDR3 totals 14 residues. The V end lost 1 base, the J end lost 4 bases, and 12 bases lay between the germline ends. Germline CDR1 SGHRS, CDR2 YFSETQ. CDR3: CASSLYRERYEQYF. In nucleotides, the CDR3 is TGCGCCAGCAGCTTGTACCGGGAGAGGTACGAGCAGTACTTC.

This clone is judged medium-sized. DNA for the CDR3: TGTGCCAGCAGCGGAAGCCAGGGGAGCTCCTACGAGCAGTACTTC. Translating it yields CASSGSQGSSYEQYF. The chain is built from TRBV7-9 and TRBJ2-7; weak D call: TRBD1 (6 bases). Trimming pared 5 bases from V and 0 bases from J, leaving 14 bases between. This CDR3 is built from 15 residues. Looked up from germline, CDR1 is SEHNR and CDR2 is FQNEAQ (reference sequence).

The chain couples TRBV5-6 to TRBJ2-7; TRBD2 matches at 9 bases. After removal of 4 bases from V and 5 bases from J, the junction contained 13 bases not matched to a gene. The germline gives CDR1 SGHDT, CDR2 YYEEEE. This CDR3 is 16 amino acids long. CDR3 region: CASSPGGLAGPHEQYF. In DNA, the CDR3 is TGTGCCAGCAGCCCTGGGGGCCTAGCGGGACCCCACGAGCAGTACTTC.

The V and J genes are TRBV7-9 and TRBJ1-1, with a weak D call TRBD1 (6 bases). The CDR3 spans 13 residues. The germline CDR1 and CDR2 sequences are SEHNR and FQNEAQ (reference sequence). V was clipped by 5 bases and J by 10 bases, with 17 bases between them. The CDR3 DNA reads TGTGCCAGCAGCCAGACAGGCCCCCAGGGAGCTTTCTTT. Translating it yields CASSQTGPQGAFF.

The chain employs TRBV5-5 and TRBJ1-5; unclear D gene. The CDR3 consists of 14 residues. V lost 4 bases to trimming and J lost 7 bases, with 15 bases between them. The V gene's germline CDR1 is SGHKS and CDR2 YYEKEE (reference sequence). CDR3 amino acids: CASSAGHPAQPQHF. CDR3 coding DNA: TGTGCCAGCAGCGCCGGCCATCCAGCGCAGCCCCAGCATTTT.

The chain combines TRBV19 with TRBJ2-3, with D possibly matching TRBD1 (5 bases). Trimming removed 6 bases from V and 2 bases from J, with 9 bases in between. Germline V gives CDR1 LNHDA, CDR2 SQIVND (reference sequence). This CDR3 has 13 amino acids. CDR3 region: CASRSRATDTQYF. The CDR3 DNA follows: TGTGCCAGTAGATCCAGGGCCACAGATACGCAGTATTTT.

The chain links TRBV6-2 or TRBV6-3 to TRBJ2-1; D might be TRBD2 (6 bases). V lost 2 bases to trimming and J lost 1 base, with 15 bases between them. Looked up from germline, CDR1 is MNHEY and CDR2 is SVGEGT. The CDR3 is 17 amino acids. CDR3: CASSYGPGSPSYNEQFF. CDR3 in DNA: TGTGCCAGCAGTTACGGCCCCGGGAGTCCATCCTACAATGAGCAGTTCTTC.

The V gene is TRBV30, the J gene TRBJ2-7, with a possible D match to TRBD2 (5 bases). V lost 4 bases, J lost 2 bases, and 6 bases lay in between. The CDR3 totals 11 residues. The V gene's germline CDR1 is GTSNPN and CDR2 SVGIG (reference sequence). The CDR3 nucleotides are TGTGCCTGGAAGGGAGCCTACGAGCAGTACTTC. The encoded protein is CAWKGAYEQYF.

The V call is TRBV6-6, the J call TRBJ2-3, with TRBD2 matching over 9 bases. The germline V gene encodes CDR1 MNHNY and CDR2 SVGAGI (reference sequence). V gave up 4 bases and J gave up 0 bases; unmatched junction bases: 5. The CDR3 is made up of 16 amino acids. CDR3 nucleotides: TGTGCCAGCAGTTCCCGACTAGCGGATAGCACAGATACGCAGTATTTT. This translates into CASSSRLADSTDTQYF.

As DNA, the CDR3 is TGTGCCAGCAGCCAAGGCGCCAGGGGGAAGGAGACCTTC. Protein sequence: CASSQGARGKETF. The V gene is TRBV14, the J gene TRBJ1-2; 7 nucleotides line up with TRBD1. Germline loops: CDR1 SGHDN, CDR2 FVKESK. V gave up 1 base and J gave up 14 bases; unmatched junction bases: 10. The CDR3 consists of 13 residues.

The V gene is TRBV3-1 (or the pseudogene TRBV3-2), the J gene TRBJ2-7, with D hard to call. Germline-derived CDR1 and CDR2 are LGHDT and YNNKEL (reference sequence). This CDR3 contains 16 residues. Trimming removed 1 base from V and 2 bases from J, with 15 bases in between. This CDR3 is CASSQAGSIETYEQYF. The CDR3, as DNA: TGTGCCAGCAGCCAAGCTGGTAGCATCGAAACCTACGAGCAGTACTTC.

The CDR3 loop reads CASSIEWVSGSVREQYF. DNA for the CDR3: TGTGCCAGTAGTATAGAGTGGGTTAGCGGGAGTGTTCGCGAGCAGTACTTC. The chain couples TRBV19 to TRBJ2-7, with 9 bases matching TRBD2. Trimming at V came to 0 bases and at J to 6 bases, leaving 12 bases not matched to a gene. This CDR3 comprises 17 residues. Germline CDR1 LNHDA, CDR2 SQIVND (reference sequence).

The V call is TRBV30, the J call TRBJ1-2; TRBD1 matches 8 bases. This CDR3 region has 15 residues. Losses at the gene ends were 4 bases for V and 4 bases for J; bases not matched to a gene: 11. Germline V CDR1 and CDR2: GTSNPN, SVGIG (reference sequence). As DNA, the CDR3 is TGTGCCTGGACCACCCGGGACAGGCTATTCTATGGCTACACCTTC. Translating it yields CAWTTRDRLFYGYTF.

The rearrangement links TRBV7-3 to TRBJ2-7; a weak D match, TRBD1 (6 bases). V was pared by 5 bases and J by 4 bases, with 18 bases between. The length of the CDR3 is 15 residues. Germline V lookup: CDR1 SGHTA, CDR2 FQGTGA. The CDR3 DNA reads TGTGCCAGCAGCCGGGTCCCAGGGGAATCATACGAGCAGTACTTC. Amino acids: CASSRVPGESYEQYF.

This clone has a single count. This chain joins TRBV20-1 and TRBJ2-4, with 7 bases that match TRBD2. V was pared by 3 bases and J by 6 bases, with 8 bases of the junction left unmatched. Germline V gene data show CDR1 as DFQATT and CDR2 as SNEGSKA (reference sequence). The CDR3 covers 14 residues. The CDR3 DNA follows: TGCAGTGCTAGTCGGCTAGCGGTCGGAAACATTCAGTACTTC. This sequence encodes CSASRLAVGNIQYF.

This clone appeared a single time. Mismatch with germline at one junction end may stem from a read error. This chain connects TRBV30 to TRBJ2-7; possibly TRBD2 for D (5 bases). Germline V lookup: CDR1 GTSNPN, CDR2 SVGIG (reference sequence). The CDR3 extends over 15 amino acids. The CDR3 coding sequence is TGTGCCTGGGGTGTTCAGGACTTCTCGTCCTACGAGCAGTACTTC. Translated, it gives CAWGVQDFSSYEQYF.

The chain combines TRBV7-2 with TRBJ2-7; 10 positions match TRBD2. This CDR3 has 15 amino acids. Germline loops: CDR1 SGHTA, CDR2 FQGNSA. V shed 4 bases and J 9 bases; nucleotides not matched to a gene: 12. As DNA, the CDR3 is TGTGCCAGCAGCTCGACTAGCGGGCACCTCCTGGGGCAGTACTTC. Translating gives CASSSTSGHLLGQYF. Together with reference TRBV7-2 and TRBJ2-7, the CDR3 gives the full variable domain: GAGVSQSPSNKVTEKGKDVELRCDPISGHTALYWYRQSLGQGLEFLIYFQGNSAPDKSGLPSDRFSAERTGGSVSTLTIQRTQQEDSAVYLCASSSTSGHLLGQYFGPGTRLTVT.